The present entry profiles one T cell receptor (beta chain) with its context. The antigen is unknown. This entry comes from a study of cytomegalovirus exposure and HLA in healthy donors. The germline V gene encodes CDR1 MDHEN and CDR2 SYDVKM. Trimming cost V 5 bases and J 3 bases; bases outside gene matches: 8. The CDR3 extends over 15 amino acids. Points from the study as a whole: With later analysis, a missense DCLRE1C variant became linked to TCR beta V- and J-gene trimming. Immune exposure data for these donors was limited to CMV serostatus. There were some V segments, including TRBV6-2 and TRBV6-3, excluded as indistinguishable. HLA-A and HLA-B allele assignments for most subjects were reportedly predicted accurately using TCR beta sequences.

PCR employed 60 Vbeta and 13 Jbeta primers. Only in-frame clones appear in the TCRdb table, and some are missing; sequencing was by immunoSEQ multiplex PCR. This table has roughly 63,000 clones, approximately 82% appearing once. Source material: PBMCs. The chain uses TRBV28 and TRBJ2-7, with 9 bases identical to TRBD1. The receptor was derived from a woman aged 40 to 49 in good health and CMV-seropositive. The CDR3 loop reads CASSLRTGDRYEQYF. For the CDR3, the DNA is TGTGCCAGCAGTCTTAGGACAGGGGATCGCTACGAGCAGTACTTC.